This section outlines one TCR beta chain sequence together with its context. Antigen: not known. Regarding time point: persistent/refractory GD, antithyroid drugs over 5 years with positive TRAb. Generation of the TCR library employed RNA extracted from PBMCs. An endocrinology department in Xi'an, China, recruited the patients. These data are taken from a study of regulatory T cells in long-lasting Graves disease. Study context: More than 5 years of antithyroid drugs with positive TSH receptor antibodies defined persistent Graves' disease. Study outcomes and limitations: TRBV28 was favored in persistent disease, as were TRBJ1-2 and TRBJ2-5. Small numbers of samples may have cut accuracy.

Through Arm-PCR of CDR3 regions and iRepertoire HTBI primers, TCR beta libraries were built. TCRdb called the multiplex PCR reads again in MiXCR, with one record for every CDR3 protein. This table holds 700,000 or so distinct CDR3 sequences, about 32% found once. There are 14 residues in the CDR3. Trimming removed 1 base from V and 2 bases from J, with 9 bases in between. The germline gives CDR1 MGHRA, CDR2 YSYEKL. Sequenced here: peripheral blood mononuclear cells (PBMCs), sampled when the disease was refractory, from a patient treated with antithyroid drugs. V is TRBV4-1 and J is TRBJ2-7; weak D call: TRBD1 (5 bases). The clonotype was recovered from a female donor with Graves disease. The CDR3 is CASSQVVTAYEQYF. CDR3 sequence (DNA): TGCGCCAGCAGCCAAGTCGTGACAGCCTACGAGCAGTACTTC.